This passage covers 20 T cell receptor beta chains from one sample sequenced in a study of CD8+CD57+ T cells in acquired aplastic anemia. Patients sequenced had flow cytometry evidence of CD8+CD57+ cell expansion. Genomic DNA acted as the template from which TCR beta VDJ combination and CDR3 sequence profiling were carried out. TCRdb reanalysed the reads using MiXCR and keeps one entry per CDR3 protein. The sample contains roughly 290,000 distinct CDR3 sequences, 45% to 65% of which appear only once. Input material: sorted CD4+, CD8+, or CD8+CD57+ T cells (not recorded which) from PBMCs. These receptors were taken from a human donor with aplastic anemia.

The V and J genes are TRBV9 and TRBJ1-1, with TRBD1 as a possible D gene (6 bases). Trimming took off 6 bases at V and 2 bases at J, with 17 bases between the two ends. There are 15 residues in the CDR3. CDR1 and CDR2 (germline): SGDLS, YYNGEE. The CDR3 coding sequence is TGTGCCAGCACCGCGGTGGGGGCTCGAAACACTGAAGCTTTCTTT. It translates to CASTAVGARNTEAFF. Full variable domain (outside the CDR3, taken from reference TRBV9 and TRBJ1-1): DSGVTQTPKHLITATGQRVTLRCSPRSGDLSVYWYQQSLDQGLQFLIQYYNGEERAKGNILERFSAQQFPDLHSELNLSSLELGDSALYFCASTAVGARNTEAFFGQGTRLTVV.

This chain joins TRBV2 and TRBJ2-5; possibly TRBD2 for D (6 bases). This CDR3 contains 16 residues. V was cut by 0 bases and J by 3 bases, with 14 bases left in between. CDR1 and CDR2 from the germline V gene are SNHLY and FYNNEI. This CDR3 is CASSEAGPTGEETQYF. The DNA of the CDR3 is TGTGCCAGCAGTGAAGCGGGACCAACGGGGGAAGAGACCCAGTACTTC.

This clonotype was recorded many times. The V and J genes are TRBV10-2 and TRBJ1-1; 9 bases align to TRBD1. This CDR3 is built from 12 residues. Germline V CDR1 and CDR2: WSHSY, SAAADI. The trim removed 7 bases at V and 14 bases at J, leaving 11 bases unmatched. The CDR3 reads CASKGQGRPLFF. DNA of the CDR3: TGCGCCAGCAAGGGACAGGGCCGCCCTTTGTTCTTT.

This chain connects TRBV2 to TRBJ2-5, with 11 bases matching TRBD1. There are 16 residues in the CDR3. The germline V gene has CDR1 SNHLY and CDR2 FYNNEI. V gave up 4 bases and J gave up 2 bases; unmatched junction bases: 6. As DNA, the CDR3 is TGTGCCAGCAGTGCGGGACAGGGGGTGGGGCAAGAGACCCAGTACTTC. Residues: CASSAGQGVGQETQYF.

This clonotype is a singleton in its sample. This chain links TRBV6-1 with TRBJ1-5, with 7 bases that match TRBD1. The CDR3 sequence is 13 residues long. The germline CDR1 and CDR2 sequences are MNHNS and SASEGT. Trimming cost V 6 bases and J 6 bases; bases outside gene matches: 5. This chain's CDR3 is CASRTGTSQPQHF. The CDR3 nucleotides read TGTGCCAGCAGGACAGGGACGAGTCAGCCCCAGCATTTT.

The chain's CDR3 is CASSSLGGGGYTF. The CDR3 DNA follows: TGTGCCAGCAGTTCCTTGGGAGGTGGTGGCTACACCTTC. The chain combines TRBV2 with TRBJ1-2; D remains ambiguous. Germline V lookup: CDR1 SNHLY, CDR2 FYNNEI. The V gene lost 5 bases and the J gene lost 7 bases, with 14 bases spanning the gap. The CDR3 totals 13 residues.

The table lists this clonotype with many counts. This chain uses TRBV5-1 with TRBJ2-7, with 13 nucleotides matching TRBD2. The ends lost 4 bases at V and 3 bases at J; junction bases unmatched: 10. This CDR3 is 17 amino acids long. Germline loops: CDR1 SGHRS, CDR2 YFSETQ. The CDR3 here is CASSIGLAGAPGYEQYF. The CDR3 DNA is TGCGCCAGCAGCATAGGACTAGCGGGAGCCCCGGGCTACGAGCAGTACTTC. The full variable domain, completed using reference TRBV5-1 and TRBJ2-7, is KAGVTQTPRYLIKTRGQQVTLSCSPISGHRSVSWYQQTPGQGLQFLFEYFSETQRNKGNFPGRFSGRQFSNSRSEMNVSTLELGDSALYLCASSIGLAGAPGYEQYFGPGTRLTVT.

This clonotype showed up many times. The V and J genes are TRBV11-2 and TRBJ1-4; the match to TRBD1 covers 7 bases. This CDR3 has 16 residues. In germline, CDR1 is SGHAT, CDR2 FQNNGV. V shed 2 bases, J shed 8 bases, and the junction held 11 bases outside the gene matches. As DNA, the CDR3 is TGTGCCAGCAGCTTATGGGCGGGACAGACCTCCGAAAAACTGTTTTTT. Its protein is CASSLWAGQTSEKLFF.

The rearrangement uses TRBV7-3 and TRBJ1-1; D is unresolved. The length of the CDR3 is 15 residues. Germline V CDR1 and CDR2: SGHTA, FQGTGA. Trimming left V 5 bases short and J 0 bases short, with 13 bases between. This CDR3 reads CASSLHPALNTEAFF. The CDR3 region has the DNA TGTGCCAGCAGCCTCCACCCCGCGTTGAACACTGAAGCTTTCTTT.

The rearrangement links TRBV5-4 to TRBJ2-7; the match to TRBD2 covers 10 bases. The CDR3 sequence is 18 residues long. Trimming removed 4 bases from V and 0 bases from J; junction bases left unmatched: 13. Germline V gene data show CDR1 as SGHNT and CDR2 as YYREEE (reference sequence). The CDR3 reads CASSGGEASGSPSYEQYF. The CDR3 DNA follows: TGTGCCAGCAGCGGGGGGGAGGCTAGCGGGAGTCCCTCCTACGAGCAGTACTTC. The variable domain in full, with the rest retrieved from reference TRBV5-4 and TRBJ2-7, is ETGVTQSPTHLIKTRGQQVTLRCSSQSGHNTVSWYQQALGQGPQFIFQYYREEENGRGNFPPRFSGLQFPNYSSELNVNALELDDSALYLCASSGGEASGSPSYEQYFGPGTRLTVT.

The chain combines TRBV20-1 with TRBJ2-5; D not certain. This CDR3 comprises 12 residues. The germline V and J ends were trimmed by 8 bases and 5 bases, with 15 bases remaining between them. Germline loops: CDR1 DFQATT, CDR2 SNEGSKA (reference sequence). Here the CDR3 DNA reads TGCAGTAGGCTGGGATTTAGGGAGACCCAGTACTTC. This gives the protein CSRLGFRETQYF.

This clonotype was picked up many times. The chain carries TRBV5-8 and TRBJ2-2, with 11 bases matching TRBD2. This CDR3 region has 17 residues. Germline V CDR1 and CDR2: SGHTS, YDEGEE. V shed 3 bases, J shed 4 bases, and the junction held 8 bases outside the gene matches. The CDR3 reads CASSSMTSGKPTGELFF. CDR3 coding DNA: TGTGCCAGCAGCTCAATGACTAGCGGGAAACCCACCGGGGAGCTGTTTTTT.

This clonotype turned up a few times. This rearrangement joins TRBV2 to TRBJ2-7, with TRBD1 as a possible D gene (6 bases). The V and J ends lost 4 bases and 2 bases respectively, with 12 bases between them. CDR1 and CDR2 (germline): SNHLY, FYNNEI. This CDR3 is built from 14 residues. For the CDR3, the DNA is TGTGCCAGCAGTGTGTGGGGACAAACCTACGAGCAGTACTTC. Translating gives CASSVWGQTYEQYF. Full variable domain (rest looked up from reference TRBV2 and TRBJ2-7): EPEVTQTPSHQVTQMGQEVILRCVPISNHLYFYWYRQILGQKVEFLVSFYNNEISEKSEIFDDQFSVERPDGSNFTLKIRSTKLEDSAMYFCASSVWGQTYEQYFGPGTRLTVT.

The chain has TRBV10-1 and TRBJ1-1; D is possibly TRBD1 (6 bases). Germline V gene lookup returns CDR1 WNHNN and CDR2 SYGVQD (reference sequence). This CDR3 has 17 amino acids. V lost 6 bases and J lost 0, with 20 bases in between. CDR3 in amino acids: CASRGNLDRIMNTEAFF. CDR3 DNA sequence: TGCGCCAGCAGGGGGAACCTAGACAGGATTATGAACACTGAAGCTTTCTTT.

This clonotype was observed a handful of times. The CDR3 protein is CASSLKPRETQYF. In nucleotides, the CDR3 is TGTGCCAGCAGCTTAAAGCCGCGAGAGACCCAGTACTTC. The V gene is TRBV7-3, the J gene TRBJ2-5; D is unclear. The CDR3 loop spans 13 amino acids. Trimming removed 1 base at V and 4 bases at J, with 7 bases between. Germline-derived CDR1 and CDR2 are SGHTA and FQGTGA.

This clonotype has more than one count but fewer than ten. The chain links TRBV3-1 to TRBJ2-1, with 14 bases that match TRBD2. CDR3 length: 18 residues. J was trimmed by 0 bases and V by 2 bases; bases with no gene match: 3. Germline V CDR1 and CDR2: LGHDT, YNNKEL (reference sequence). The CDR3: CASSQRLAGGISYNEQFF. CDR3 nucleotides: TGTGCCAGCAGCCAAAGACTAGCGGGGGGGATCTCCTACAATGAGCAGTTCTTC.

This chain joins TRBV7-3 and TRBJ2-3; D not certain. CDR1 and CDR2 (germline): SGHTA, FQGTGA. The V end lost 6 bases, the J end lost 8 bases, and 12 bases lay between the germline ends. The CDR3 totals 12 residues. The CDR3 loop is CASSTSPSTQYF. The CDR3 DNA sequence: TGTGCCAGCAGTACGTCCCCAAGTACGCAGTATTTT.

Ten or more counts support this clonotype. The chain carries TRBV7-9 and TRBJ2-3, with 13 bases that match TRBD2. The CDR3 has 18 amino acids. The V gene's germline CDR1 is SEHNR and CDR2 FQNEAQ (reference sequence). V was pared by 2 bases and J by 1 base, with 6 bases of the junction left unmatched. The CDR3 protein is CASSLCPTSGGCTDTQYF. The CDR3 DNA reads TGTGCCAGCAGCTTATGTCCGACTAGCGGGGGGTGCACAGATACGCAGTATTTT.

This clonotype has ten or more counts. This chain joins TRBV10-3 and TRBJ2-3; D not certain. The CDR3 contains 12 residues. The germline V and J ends were trimmed by 3 bases and 3 bases, with 4 bases remaining between them. Germline CDR1 ENHRY, CDR2 SYGVKD. This chain's CDR3 is CAISEGTDTQYF. The CDR3 nucleotides are TGTGCCATCAGTGAAGGGACAGATACGCAGTATTTT.

The sample holds a few counts of this clonotype. V usage is TRBV20-1 and J usage is TRBJ2-5; 7 bases map to TRBD2. There are 11 residues in the CDR3. Germline V gives CDR1 DFQATT, CDR2 SNEGSKA (reference sequence). This chain's CDR3 is CSIRGGKTQYF. As DNA, the CDR3 is TGCAGCATTAGGGGAGGGAAGACCCAGTACTTC.